The rows below give T cell receptor beta chains drawn from one sample of a study of blood T cells in healthy people across ages. TCRdb ran MiXCR on the 5' RACE reads and lists one entry per CDR3 protein. The profile covers fewer than 950,000 distinct CDR3 sequences, with under 40% appearing a single time and roughly 13% taken by the ten largest. Sequenced input: blood. Receptors originate from a man younger than 35 in good health. Both conserved end residues are part of each CDR3. A D gene is named only where the DNA matches it firmly. Size values are once, few and many counts, or a class for expanded clones, and some rows have none.

CDR3 length | J gene | clone size | V gene | D gene | CDR3 DNA | CDR3 protein
13 | TRBJ1-2 | - | TRBV11-2 | - | TGTGCCGCATCCAGGGACCCTAACTATGGCTACACCTTC | CAASRDPNYGYTF
15 | TRBJ2-7 | many | TRBV4-3 | - | TGCGCCAGCAGCCACCTACAGGTCCCTCTCTACGAGCAGTACTTC | CASSHLQVPLYEQYF
16 | TRBJ2-1 | - | TRBV20-1 | - | TGCAGTGCTAGAGATCTCGGGGAAAGCTCCTACAATGAGCAGTTCTTC | CSARDLGESSYNEQFF
15 | TRBJ1-5 | many | TRBV20-1 | - | TGCAGTGCTAGAGAAAATGGGCAGGGTGGGCAGCCCCAGCATTTT | CSARENGQGGQPQHF
14 | TRBJ1-1 | - | TRBV30 | TRBD1 | TGTGCCTGGAGTGACGGACAGGGCCACACTGAAGCTTTCTTT | CAWSDGQGHTEAFF
12 | TRBJ2-7 | - | TRBV21-1 | - | TGTGCCACCACAAAATGGGACGGCGAGCAGTACTTC | CATTKWDGEQYF
14 | TRBJ1-6 | - | TRBV4-1 | - | TGCGCCAGCAGCCAAGTAGGGCTGGGGTCACCCCTCCACTTT | CASSQVGLGSPLHF
15 | TRBJ2-1 | - | TRBV7-2 | - | TGTGCCAGCAGCTTAGGGGGGGTAGAGGTCAATGAGCAGTTCTTC | CASSLGGVEVNEQFF
13 | TRBJ2-7 | - | TRBV5-6 | - | TGTGCCAGCAGCACACAACTGGGCTACGAGCAGTACTTC | CASSTQLGYEQYF
15 | TRBJ1-6 | few | TRBV12-3/TRBV12-4 | TRBD1 | TGTGCCAGCAGTGCACAGGGGATCTATAATTCACCCCTCCACTTT | CASSAQGIYNSPLHF
15 | TRBJ2-1 | - | TRBV6-6 | TRBD1 | TGTGCCAGCAACCAACCCGACAGGGGAGGCAATGAGCAGTTCTTC | CASNQPDRGGNEQFF
14 | TRBJ2-3 | many | TRBV7-9 | - | TGTGCCAGCATCCCTATCCCTAGCACAGATACGCAGTATTTT | CASIPIPSTDTQYF
15 | TRBJ2-3 | few | TRBV3-1 | - | TGTGCCAGCAGCCAGCTGGTCTCGAGCACAGATACGCAGTATTTT | CASSQLVSSTDTQYF
13 | TRBJ2-1 | many | TRBV7-2 | - | TGTGCCAGCAGTTTACTTGGGGGGAATGAGCAGTTCTTC | CASSLLGGNEQFF
13 | TRBJ1-2 | few | TRBV30 | TRBD1 | TGTGCCTGGAGTGTCGGACAGGGGGATGGCTACACCTTC | CAWSVGQGDGYTF
12 | TRBJ1-1 | many | TRBV20-1 | - | TGCAGTGCTATGCTGTGGGACACTGAAGCTTTCTTT | CSAMLWDTEAFF
13 | TRBJ2-4 | many | TRBV7-3 | - | TGTGCCAGCAGCTCGGGACCCAAAAACATTCAGTACTTC | CASSSGPKNIQYF
16 | TRBJ2-1 | - | TRBV4-2 | TRBD2 | TGTGCCAGCAGCCGAGAACCGGGACTAGTCGCCAATGAGCAGTTCTTC | CASSREPGLVANEQFF
13 | TRBJ2-3 | - | TRBV20-1 | - | TGCAGTGCTAGAGAACCAGCTGGGGATACGCAGTATTTT | CSAREPAGDTQYF
13 | TRBJ2-1 | - | TRBV27 | - | TGTGCCAGCAGTTTAAGCCTAAACAATGAGCAGTTCTTC | CASSLSLNNEQFF
17 | TRBJ1-1 | - | TRBV7-9 | - | TGTGCCAGCAGCTCGACCGAAGTAAAGGGCTTGAACACTGAAGCTTTCTTT | CASSSTEVKGLNTEAFF
12 | TRBJ2-7 | many | TRBV12-3/TRBV12-4 | - | TGTGCCAGCAGTTTTACTTCCTACGAGCAGTACTTC | CASSFTSYEQYF
16 | TRBJ2-5 | - | TRBV30 | TRBD2 | TGTGCCTGGAGTGTACGATTAGCGGGGGGCCAAGAGACCCAGTACTTC | CAWSVRLAGGQETQYF
16 | TRBJ2-5 | few | TRBV5-5 | TRBD2 | TGTGCCAGCAGCTTAATCCGTCTCGGGGGGGCCAATGAGCAGTACTTC | CASSLIRLGGANEQYF